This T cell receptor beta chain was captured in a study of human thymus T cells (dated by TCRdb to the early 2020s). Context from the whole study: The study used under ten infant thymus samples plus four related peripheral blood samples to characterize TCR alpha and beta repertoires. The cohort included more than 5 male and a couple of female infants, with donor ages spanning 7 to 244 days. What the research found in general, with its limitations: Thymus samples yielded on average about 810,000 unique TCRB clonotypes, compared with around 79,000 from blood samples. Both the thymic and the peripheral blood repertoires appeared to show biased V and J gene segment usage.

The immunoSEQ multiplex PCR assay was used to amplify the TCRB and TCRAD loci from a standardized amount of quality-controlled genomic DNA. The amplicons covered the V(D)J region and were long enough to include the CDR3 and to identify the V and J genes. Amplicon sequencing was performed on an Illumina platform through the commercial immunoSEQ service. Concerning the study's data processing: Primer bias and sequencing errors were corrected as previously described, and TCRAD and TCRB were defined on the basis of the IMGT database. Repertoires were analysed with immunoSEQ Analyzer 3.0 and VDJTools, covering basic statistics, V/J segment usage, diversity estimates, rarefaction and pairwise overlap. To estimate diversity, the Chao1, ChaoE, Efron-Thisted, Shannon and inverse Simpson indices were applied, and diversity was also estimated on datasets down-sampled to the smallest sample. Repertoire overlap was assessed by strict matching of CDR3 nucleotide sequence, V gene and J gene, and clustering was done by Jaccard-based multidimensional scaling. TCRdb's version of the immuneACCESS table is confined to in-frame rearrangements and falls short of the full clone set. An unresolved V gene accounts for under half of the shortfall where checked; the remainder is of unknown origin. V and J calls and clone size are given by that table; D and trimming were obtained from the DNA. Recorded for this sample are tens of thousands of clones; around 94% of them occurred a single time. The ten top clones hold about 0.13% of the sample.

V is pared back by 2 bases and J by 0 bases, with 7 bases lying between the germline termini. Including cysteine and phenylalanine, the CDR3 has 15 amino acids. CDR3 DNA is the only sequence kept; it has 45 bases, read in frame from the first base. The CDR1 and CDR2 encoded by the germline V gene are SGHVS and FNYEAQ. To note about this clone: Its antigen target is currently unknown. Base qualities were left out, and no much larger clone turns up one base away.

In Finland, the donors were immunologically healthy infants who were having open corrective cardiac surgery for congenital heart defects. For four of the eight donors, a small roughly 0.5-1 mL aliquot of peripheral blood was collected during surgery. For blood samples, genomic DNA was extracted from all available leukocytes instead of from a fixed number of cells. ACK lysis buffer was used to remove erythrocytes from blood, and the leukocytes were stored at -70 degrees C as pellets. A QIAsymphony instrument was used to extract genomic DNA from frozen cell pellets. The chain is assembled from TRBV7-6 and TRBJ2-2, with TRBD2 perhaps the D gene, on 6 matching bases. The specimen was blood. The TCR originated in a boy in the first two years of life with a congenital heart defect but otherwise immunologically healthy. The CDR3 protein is CASSLSGSNTGELFF. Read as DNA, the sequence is TGTGCCAGCAGCTTAAGCGGGTCGAACACCGGGGAGCTGTTTTTT. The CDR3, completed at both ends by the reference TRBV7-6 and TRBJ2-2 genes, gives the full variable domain GAGVSQSPRYKVTKRGQDVALRCDPISGHVSLYWYRQALGQGPEFLTYFNYEAQQDKSGLPNDRFSAERPEGSISTLTIQRTEQRDSAMYRCASSLSGSNTGELFFGEGSRLTVL.